A selection of T cell receptor beta chains follows, all from one sample in a study of blood T cell repertoires in COVID-19. Some clones are missing from TCRdb's copy, which holds only in-frame ones; the method was immunoSEQ multiplex PCR. Found here are 290,000 or so clones, just over 90% of them singletons; the top ten hold approximately 2.1%. Input material: peripheral blood. The receptors originated from a woman under 40 with COVID-19, enrolled during active disease. CDR3s include the opening cysteine and the closing phenylalanine or tryptophan. D genes are given only for firm matches. Not all rows give a size; the values are once, few, many and, for expanded clones, a class.

D | J | V | size | CDR3 | DNA
TRBD1 | TRBJ2-6 | TRBV6-4 | . | CASSGTGGSGANVLTF | TGTGCCAGCAGTGGGACAGGGGGCTCTGGGGCCAACGTCCTGACTTTC
. | TRBJ1-4 | TRBV16 | . | CASSTTGLGEKLFF | TGTGCCAGCAGCACTACAGGGCTGGGGGAAAAACTGTTTTTT
. | TRBJ1-5 | TRBV9 | . | CASSDGQHNQPQHF | TGTGCCAGCAGCGACGGACAGCACAATCAGCCCCAGCATTTT
. | TRBJ1-4 | TRBV12-3/TRBV12-4 | . | CASSERGKLFF | TGTGCCAGCAGTGAAAGGGGAAAACTGTTTTTT
. | TRBJ1-4 | TRBV27 | . | CASSTRDGGNEKLFF | TGTGCCAGCAGTACTAGAGACGGGGGGAATGAAAAACTGTTTTTT
. | TRBJ2-6 | TRBV11-1 | . | CASSLLVYSGANVLTF | TGTGCCAGCAGCCTACTGGTTTACTCTGGGGCCAACGTCCTGACTTTC
TRBD1 | TRBJ2-7 | TRBV30 | . | CAWTRTGESYEQYF | TGTGCCTGGACCAGGACAGGGGAATCCTACGAGCAGTACTTC
. | TRBJ1-5 | TRBV12-3/TRBV12-4 | once | CASSIQGNQPQHF | TGTGCCAGCAGTATACAGGGAAATCAGCCCCAGCATTTT
TRBD1 | TRBJ2-5 | TRBV19 | . | CASSIWTGVRQETQYF | TGTGCCAGTAGTATATGGACAGGGGTTCGCCAAGAGACCCAGTACTTC
. | TRBJ1-6 | TRBV10-2 | . | CASSESVGGFSPLHF | TGCGCCAGCAGTGAGTCGGTCGGGGGGTTCTCACCCCTCCACTTT
. | TRBJ1-3 | TRBV5-1 | . | CASSLDSEGRNTIYF | TGCGCCAGCAGCTTGGATTCAGAGGGTAGAAACACCATATATTTT
TRBD1 | TRBJ1-2 | TRBV7-2 | . | CASSLGLDRGINYGYTF | TGTGCCAGCAGCTTAGGGTTAGACAGGGGGATCAACTATGGCTACACCTTC
. | TRBJ2-6 | TRBV7-9 | few | CASSFQGLTSGANVLTF | TGTGCCAGCAGCTTTCAGGGGCTTACTTCTGGGGCCAACGTCCTGACTTTC
TRBD1 | TRBJ1-1 | TRBV19 | . | CASTDPQGVMNTEAFF | TGTGCCAGTACCGACCCGCAGGGGGTGATGAACACTGAAGCTTTCTTT
TRBD1 | TRBJ2-7 | TRBV3-1/TRBV3-2 | . | CASSSGQGMGEQYF | TGTGCCAGCAGCTCAGGACAGGGGATGGGGGAGCAGTACTTC
. | TRBJ2-2 | TRBV11-2 | . | CASSLGWSGELFF | TGTGCCAGCAGCTTAGGCTGGAGCGGGGAGCTGTTTTTT
. | TRBJ2-7 | TRBV27 | . | CASSFSAAGYEQYF | TGTGCCAGCAGTTTTTCGGCAGCAGGCTACGAGCAGTACTTC
TRBD2 | TRBJ2-7 | TRBV2 | . | CASSPGSGSSYEQYF | TGTGCCAGCAGTCCGGGGAGCGGGAGCTCCTACGAGCAGTACTTC
. | TRBJ2-5 | TRBV6-5 | . | CASSYGRTSQETQYF | TGTGCCAGCAGTTACGGTAGGACATCTCAAGAGACCCAGTACTTC
TRBD1 | TRBJ1-2 | TRBV10-3 | once | CAISEDRDRGIGYTF | TGTGCCATCAGTGAGGACCGGGACAGGGGGATAGGCTACACCTTC
. | TRBJ2-7 | TRBV4-2 | . | CASSHTGQNYEQYF | TGTGCCAGCAGCCATACGGGACAAAACTACGAGCAGTACTTC
. | TRBJ2-7 | TRBV29-1 | . | CSVVGQEPYEQYF | TGCAGCGTTGTGGGTCAGGAACCCTACGAGCAGTACTTC
. | TRBJ1-4 | TRBV10-3 | once | CAISGGRGNEKLFF | TGTGCCATCAGTGGCGGCAGGGGAAATGAAAAACTGTTTTTT
. | TRBJ1-6 | TRBV2 | . | CASSGFGGRQTYNSPLHF | TGTGCCAGCAGTGGGTTCGGGGGAAGACAGACCTATAATTCACCCCTCCACTTT
TRBD1 | TRBJ2-7 | TRBV18 | . | CASSPRTGVTYEQYF | TGTGCCAGCTCACCTAGGACAGGCGTCACCTACGAGCAGTACTTC
. | TRBJ2-7 | TRBV28 | . | CVQGTYEQYF | TGCGTACAGGGCACCTACGAGCAGTACTTC
. | TRBJ2-7 | TRBV19 | . | CASSMASPHYEQYF | TGTGCCAGTAGTATGGCTAGTCCACACTACGAGCAGTACTTC
. | TRBJ1-5 | TRBV6-5 | . | CASSSTGDQPQHF | TGTGCCAGCAGTTCGACGGGGGATCAGCCCCAGCATTTT
TRBD1 | TRBJ1-1 | TRBV19 | . | CASTSQQGLRTEAFF | TGTGCCAGTACTTCACAACAGGGGCTGAGAACTGAAGCTTTCTTT
TRBD1 | TRBJ1-5 | TRBV15 | . | CATAPYQGDQPQHF | TGTGCCACCGCCCCGTACCAGGGGGATCAGCCCCAGCATTTT
. | TRBJ1-2 | TRBV3-1/TRBV3-2 | . | CASSQANTDYGYTF | TGTGCCAGCAGCCAAGCCAATACGGACTATGGCTACACCTTC
TRBD2 | TRBJ2-7 | TRBV5-1 | . | CASSPNGEGEQYF | TGCGCCAGCAGCCCGAACGGGGAGGGCGAGCAGTACTTC
TRBD2 | TRBJ2-3 | TRBV11-1 | . | CASSWTSGSSDTQYF | TGTGCCAGCAGCTGGACTAGCGGGAGCTCCGATACGCAGTATTTT
. | TRBJ1-2 | TRBV30 | . | CAWSVQINYGYTF | TGTGCCTGGAGTGTACAGATTAACTATGGCTACACCTTC
TRBD2 | TRBJ2-1 | TRBV5-1 | . | CASSLEAGGWNEQFF | TGCGCCAGCAGCTTAGAAGCGGGAGGATGGAATGAGCAGTTCTTC
TRBD2 | TRBJ2-7 | TRBV2 | few | CASRERDFTHEQYF | TGTGCCAGCAGGGAGCGGGATTTCACCCACGAGCAGTACTTC
TRBD2 | TRBJ2-1 | TRBV9 | . | CASSPRGLAGVNEQFF | TGTGCCAGCAGCCCGCGCGGACTAGCGGGAGTCAATGAGCAGTTCTTC
TRBD2 | TRBJ2-7 | TRBV7-8 | . | CASSRLAGYEQYF | TGTGCCAGCAGCCGACTAGCGGGGTACGAGCAGTACTTC
TRBD1 | TRBJ1-1 | TRBV5-1 | . | CASQLLQGTDTEAFF | TGCGCCAGCCAGCTTTTACAGGGGACGGACACTGAAGCTTTCTTT
TRBD2 | TRBJ2-7 | TRBV5-5 | few | CASRTTGGLRYEQYF | TGTGCCAGCAGAACCACGGGGGGACTGCGCTACGAGCAGTACTTC
TRBD1 | TRBJ1-1 | TRBV11-2 | once | CASRDRGRTEAFF | TGTGCCAGCAGAGACAGGGGGCGGACTGAAGCTTTCTTT
TRBD1 | TRBJ2-2 | TRBV7-9 | . | CASSLTGALKAGELFF | TGTGCCAGCAGCTTGACAGGGGCGTTAAAGGCCGGGGAGCTGTTTTTT
. | TRBJ2-7 | TRBV7-3 | . | CASSSQGLTWDPYEQYF | TGTGCCAGCAGCTCACAGGGCCTGACTTGGGACCCCTACGAGCAGTACTTC
. | TRBJ1-1 | TRBV5-1 | . | CASSYDMVGTEAFF | TGCGCCAGCAGCTATGACATGGTGGGCACTGAAGCTTTCTTT
. | TRBJ2-5 | TRBV27 | . | CASSFQGRETQYF | TGTGCCAGCAGTTTCCAGGGGCGAGAGACCCAGTACTTC
. | TRBJ1-3 | TRBV3-1/TRBV3-2 | once | CATSHGHSGNTIYF | TGTGCCACCTCACATGGCCACTCTGGAAACACCATATATTTT
. | TRBJ2-7 | TRBV4-2 | . | CASSQAGSYEQYF | TGTGCCAGCAGCCAAGCGGGATCCTACGAGCAGTACTTC
TRBD1 | TRBJ1-2 | TRBV18 | few | CASSQRQGDGDGYTF | TGTGCCAGCTCACAGCGCCAGGGGGATGGGGATGGCTACACCTTC
. | TRBJ1-6 | TRBV7-8 | . | CATTSGGGNSPLHF | TGTGCCACTACATCGGGGGGCGGTAATTCACCCCTCCACTTT
. | TRBJ2-3 | TRBV7-3 | . | CASSLSPAGDTQYF | TGTGCCAGCAGCTTATCGCCTGCGGGGGATACGCAGTATTTT
TRBD1 | TRBJ1-4 | TRBV2 | . | CASSGQGARTNEKLFF | TGTGCCAGCAGCGGACAGGGGGCGCGAACTAATGAAAAACTGTTTTTT
. | TRBJ1-2 | TRBV10-2 | . | CASSRNFGLRGGGYTF | TGCGCCAGCAGTCGGAATTTCGGGCTCCGGGGAGGGGGCTACACCTTC
. | TRBJ2-1 | TRBV6-5 | . | CASTYTLGNNEQFF | TGTGCCAGCACCTATACACTAGGAAACAATGAGCAGTTCTTC
. | TRBJ2-4 | TRBV11-3 | many | CASSSAGLKNF | TGTGCCAGCAGCTCAGCAGGACTAAAGAACTTC
. | TRBJ1-3 | TRBV28 | . | CASGRVTASGNTIYF | TGTGCCAGCGGGAGAGTAACAGCCTCTGGAAACACCATATATTTT
TRBD1 | TRBJ2-1 | TRBV9 | . | CASSVLTGGGNEQFF | TGTGCCAGCAGCGTATTGACAGGGGGAGGCAATGAGCAGTTCTTC
TRBD1 | TRBJ1-2 | TRBV27 | . | CASSLRQGDGYTF | TGTGCCAGCAGTTTACGACAGGGAGATGGCTACACCTTC